These 24 T cell receptor beta chains were sequenced from one sample in a study of T cell responses to AZD1222 COVID-19 vaccine. TCRdb keeps only in-frame clones here, not all; method: immunoSEQ multiplex PCR. This sample carries 95,000 to 150,000 clones, 87% of them seen once, and the ten largest clones take approximately 1.1%. Sequences were derived from peripheral blood, sampled on day 0 of AZD1222 vaccination. The receptor set was obtained from an adult in good health.

The CDR3 DNA reads TGCGCCAGCAGCTCGTGGGCAGCCCATAGCTCTGGAAACACCATATATTTT. Amino acids: CASSSWAAHSSGNTIYF. The J gene is TRBJ1-3, the V gene TRBV4-3, with D unresolved. The CDR3 loop spans 17 amino acids. V was clipped by 5 bases and J by 0 bases, with 17 bases between them. CDR1 is LGHNA, CDR2 YSLEER, per germline.

The chain couples TRBV5-4 to TRBJ1-6, with 7 bases identical to TRBD1. This CDR3 has 12 residues. Germline loops: CDR1 SGHNT, CDR2 YYREEE (reference sequence). DNA of the CDR3: TGTGGGACCCAGGGGGTTAATTCACCCCTCCACTTT. Amino acids: CGTQGVNSPLHF.

This clone turned up a few times. The CDR3 sequence: CASSPPLQGGGYTF. The CDR3 region has the DNA TGTGCCAGCTCACCACCACTACAGGGCGGAGGCTACACCTTC. The V call is TRBV18, the J call TRBJ1-2, with a weak D call TRBD1 (6 bases). V was cut by 0 bases and J by 8 bases, with 13 bases left in between. Per the germline V gene, CDR1 is KGHSH and CDR2 is LQKENI. The CDR3 runs to 14 residues.

The rearrangement joins TRBV21-1 to TRBJ2-1; the DNA was not compared with TRBD2, the D call given in the table. TRBV21-1 is recorded as a pseudogene. This CDR3 contains 14 residues. The CDR3 DNA reads as TGTGCCAGCAGTAGTCTAGCGGATTACAATGAGCAGTTCTTC. As protein: CASSSLADYNEQFF.

This chain joins TRBV6-5 and TRBJ2-7; 10 bases map to TRBD1. CDR1 is MNHEY, CDR2 SVGAGI, per germline. The CDR3 spans 15 residues. V lost 7 bases to trimming and J lost 4 bases; unmatched junction nucleotides: 10. Here the CDR3 DNA reads TGTGCCAGCACCAAGGGACAGGGGAATAGGTACGAGCAGTACTTC. Its protein product is CASTKGQGNRYEQYF.

The chain recombines TRBV27 with TRBJ2-5; D is uncertain. V was pared by 4 bases and J by 3 bases, with 12 bases between. Germline V gives CDR1 MNHEY, CDR2 SMNVEV (reference sequence). The CDR3 runs to 14 residues. The chain's CDR3 is CASSSSWAEETQYF. In nucleotides, the CDR3 is TGTGCCAGCAGTTCTTCTTGGGCGGAAGAGACCCAGTACTTC.

The J gene is TRBJ1-4, the V gene TRBV6-5; maybe TRBD1 (6 bases). The germline CDR1 and CDR2 sequences are MNHEY and SVGAGI. Trimming pared 7 bases from V and 0 bases from J, leaving 12 bases between. The CDR3 consists of 15 residues. The CDR3 DNA sequence: TGTGCCAGCAATAACAGGGTTGCAACTAATGAAAAACTGTTTTTT. Protein product: CASNNRVATNEKLFF.

The chain joins TRBV30 to TRBJ2-2; 8 positions match TRBD2. V gave up 2 bases and J gave up 3 bases; unmatched junction bases: 8. CDR1 and CDR2 (germline): GTSNPN, SVGIG (reference sequence). The CDR3 has 16 amino acids. The CDR3 protein is CAWSPRGGRDTGELFF. The CDR3 nucleotides read TGTGCCTGGAGTCCCCGGGGGGGCCGGGACACCGGGGAGCTGTTTTTT.

V gene TRBV5-1 combines with J gene TRBJ2-7; D is perhaps TRBD1 (6 bases). V was pared by 0 bases and J by 6 bases, with 13 bases between. CDR3 length equals 14 residues. Germline V lookup: CDR1 SGHRS, CDR2 YFSETQ. The CDR3 loop is CASSLDRASLEQYF. CDR3 DNA sequence: TGCGCCAGCAGCTTGGACAGGGCCTCCCTCGAGCAGTACTTC. Full variable domain (missing parts from reference TRBV5-1 and TRBJ2-7): KAGVTQTPRYLIKTRGQQVTLSCSPISGHRSVSWYQQTPGQGLQFLFEYFSETQRNKGNFPGRFSGRQFSNSRSEMNVSTLELGDSALYLCASSLDRASLEQYFGPGTRLTVT.

The V and J genes are TRBV6-4 and TRBJ2-1; 9 nucleotides agree with TRBD2. V lost 6 bases and J lost 4; bases outside the gene matches: 10. Per the germline V gene, CDR1 is MRHNA and CDR2 is SNTAGT. The CDR3 runs 16 residues. CDR3 loop: CASRDSSGESYNEQFF. DNA of the CDR3: TGTGCCAGCAGAGATTCTAGCGGGGAGTCATACAATGAGCAGTTCTTC.

J is TRBJ1-6 and V is TRBV19; D unclear. This CDR3 contains 15 residues. Trimming took 3 bases from V and 6 from J, leaving 12 bases between them. Germline CDR1 LNHDA, CDR2 SQIVND (reference sequence). The DNA for the CDR3 is TGTGCCAGTAGTATCCTTTCCTTGGGTAATTCACCCCTCCACTTT. Its translation: CASSILSLGNSPLHF.

The CDR3 here is CASSLDLARTGSDTDTQYF. The CDR3 DNA reads as TGCGCCAGCAGCTTGGACTTGGCCAGAACAGGGTCGGACACAGATACGCAGTATTTT. The rearrangement uses TRBV5-1 and TRBJ2-3; D is perhaps TRBD1 (6 bases). The V end lost 0 bases, the J end lost 2 bases, and 22 bases lay between the germline ends. The CDR3 covers 19 residues. CDR1 and CDR2 from the germline V gene are SGHRS and YFSETQ.

This clone was detected only once. The chain uses TRBV7-5 and TRBJ1-5. TRBV7-5 is given as a pseudogene. The CDR3 loop spans 16 amino acids. The CDR3 loop reads CVRSPPPIESNQPQHF. The CDR3 coding sequence is TGTGTCAGAAGCCCCCCTCCCATTGAGAGCAATCAGCCCCAGCATTTT.

The gene calls are TRBV6-2 or TRBV6-3 and TRBJ2-5, with unresolved D. V lost 6 bases and J lost 4, with 18 bases in between. The germline gives CDR1 MNHEY, CDR2 SVGEGT. The CDR3 has 15 amino acids. This CDR3 reads CASSPPAISGETQYF. In nucleotides, the CDR3 is TGTGCCAGCAGCCCACCCGCTATTTCCGGAGAGACCCAGTACTTC.

This clone was seen just once. The chain combines TRBV28 with TRBJ2-3; D could derive from TRBD1 or TRBD2 (5 bases each). The CDR3 spans 14 residues. The ends were cut back, 4 bases at V and 3 bases at J, with 11 bases in the middle. Germline assignment: CDR1 MDHEN and CDR2 SYDVKM. The CDR3 reads CASSSSEGTDTQYF. CDR3 in DNA: TGTGCCAGCAGTTCCTCCGAGGGGACAGATACGCAGTATTTT.

The CDR3 DNA reads TGTGCCAGCAGTTTTACGACAGGGGTCACTGAAGCTTTCTTT. Amino acid sequence: CASSFTTGVTEAFF. V gene TRBV6-2 or TRBV6-3 combines with J gene TRBJ1-1, with TRBD1 matching over 8 bases. Germline V CDR1 and CDR2: MNHEY, SVGEGT. The V segment lost 4 bases and the J segment 4 bases; nucleotides outside the gene matches: 5. The CDR3 loop spans 14 amino acids.

This chain uses TRBV11-2 with TRBJ1-3; D not certain. Germline V gene data show CDR1 as SGHAT and CDR2 as FQNNGV. The germline V and J ends were trimmed by 7 bases and 0 bases, with 4 bases remaining between them. The CDR3 runs 12 residues. DNA for the CDR3: TGTGCCAGCATCTCCTCTGGAAACACCATATATTTT. Protein product: CASISSGNTIYF.

The rearrangement links TRBV5-4 to TRBJ2-5; weak D call: TRBD2 (5 bases). The CDR3 consists of 15 residues. V was shortened by 7 bases and J by 5 bases, with 21 bases between the two germline ends. Looked up from germline, CDR1 is SGHNT and CDR2 is YYREEE (reference sequence). CDR3 DNA sequence: TGTGCCAGCTCGAAGGGTTGGGGTGAGGGCGAGACCCAGTACTTC. This codes for CASSKGWGEGETQYF.

This clone was seen just once. The V call is TRBV6-1, the J call TRBJ1-5, with 11 bases aligning to TRBD1. Looked up from germline, CDR1 is MNHNS and CDR2 is SASEGT. V was clipped by 2 bases and J by 5 bases; unmatched bases: 8. CDR3 size: 17 residues. CDR3 bases: TGTGCCAGCAGTGAATCGGACAGGGGGCGCCGCGATCAGCCCCAGCATTTT. Translating gives CASSESDRGRRDQPQHF.

The chain uses TRBV11-2 and TRBJ2-3; 7 nucleotides agree with TRBD2. Germline CDR1 SGHAT, CDR2 FQNNGV. Losses at the gene ends were 8 bases for V and 4 bases for J; bases not matched to a gene: 21. The CDR3 extends over 18 amino acids. As DNA, the CDR3 is TGTGCCAGCGCTCACGGGCTAGCGGCGTTTGTGAGACCAGATACGCAGTATTTT. Encoded protein: CASAHGLAAFVRPDTQYF.

The chain carries TRBV29-1 and TRBJ2-1; no firm D call. The CDR3 extends over 15 amino acids. V lost 0 bases and J lost 0, with 9 bases in between. CDR1 SQVTM and CDR2 ANQGSEA come from the germline V gene. CDR3 coding DNA: TGCAGCGTTGAAGATCCGAAGAGCTCCTACAATGAGCAGTTCTTC. Its translation: CSVEDPKSSYNEQFF.

A single count supports this clone. DNA of the CDR3: TGTGCCAGTAGTATGCGGTGGGGAGGGGAGCTGTTTTTT. The encoded protein is CASSMRWGGELFF. The chain has TRBV19 and TRBJ2-2; D remains unclear. The CDR3 contains 13 residues. Trimming removed 3 bases at V and 8 bases at J, with 10 bases between. Germline V gene sequence: CDR1 LNHDA, CDR2 SQIVND (reference sequence).

This chain joins TRBV7-9 and TRBJ1-6; 11 positions agree with TRBD1. The V gene end was trimmed by 5 bases and the J gene end by 8 bases; junction bases not matched to a gene: 5. CDR3 size: 15 residues. Per germline, CDR1 SEHNR and CDR2 FQNEAQ (reference sequence). The CDR3 protein is CASSPWTGGDSPLHF. In nucleotides, the CDR3 is TGTGCCAGCAGCCCCTGGACAGGGGGCGATTCACCCCTCCACTTT.

The table lists this clone with a count of one. This sequence joins TRBV18 and TRBJ1-3, with D unclear. The germline gives CDR1 KGHSH, CDR2 LQKENI. The germline V and J ends were trimmed by 3 bases and 2 bases, with 11 bases remaining between them. CDR3 length: 15 amino acids. In DNA, the CDR3 is TGTGCCAGCTCACCCTCGACCGGCCCTGGAAACACCATATATTTT. Translating it yields CASSPSTGPGNTIYF.